The 26 T cell receptor beta chains listed next were all sequenced from one sample in a study of cytomegalovirus exposure and HLA in healthy donors. PCR employed 60 Vbeta and 13 Jbeta primers. Measured with immunoSEQ multiplex PCR; TCRdb has only the in-frame clones, and not every one. The data hold 100,000 to 150,000 clones, with about 81% observed a single time. Sequencing was performed on PBMCs. The source is a woman aged 40-49 years in good health and CMV-seropositive.

V is TRBV6-1 and J is TRBJ2-3; 10 nucleotides agree with TRBD1. The CDR3 is 16 amino acids. Germline V CDR1 and CDR2: MNHNS, SASEGT. With V trimmed by 1 base and J by 3 bases, 4 bases remained unmatched. In nucleotides, the CDR3 is TGTGCCAGCAGTGAAGGGACAGGGGGAGGAACAGATACGCAGTATTTT. It encodes CASSEGTGGGTDTQYF.

The chain links TRBV10-3 to TRBJ1-4; D is undetermined. There are 13 residues in the CDR3. The V end lost 6 bases, the J end lost 7 bases, and 12 bases lay between the germline ends. In germline, CDR1 is ENHRY, CDR2 SYGVKD. The CDR3 DNA follows: TGTGCCATCAGGACCCCCCCGGGTGAAAAACTGTTTTTT. Translated: CAIRTPPGEKLFF.

This chain links TRBV4-2 with TRBJ1-1; 8 bases are shared with TRBD1. V was clipped by 4 bases and J by 1 base; unmatched bases: 5. This CDR3 has 15 amino acids. Germline V gene lookup returns CDR1 LGHNA and CDR2 YNFKEQ. CDR3 sequence reads: CASSPIGTGNTEAFF. The DNA of the CDR3 is TGTGCCAGCAGCCCTATCGGGACAGGGAACACTGAAGCTTTCTTT.

V is TRBV9 and J is TRBJ1-5; D is possibly TRBD1 (5 bases). The germline V and J ends were trimmed by 4 bases and 4 bases, with 15 bases remaining between them. The length of the CDR3 is 15 residues. CDR1 is SGDLS and CDR2 is YYNGEE in the germline V gene. The CDR3 protein is CASSPTDSGNQPQHF. DNA of the CDR3: TGTGCCAGCAGCCCTACAGACTCAGGGAATCAGCCCCAGCATTTT.

V usage is TRBV29-1 and J usage is TRBJ2-5, with 9 bases identical to TRBD1. This CDR3 has 13 residues. In germline, CDR1 is SQVTM, CDR2 ANQGSEA. V gave up 5 bases and J gave up 5 bases; unmatched junction bases: 6. CDR3 coding DNA: TGCAGCGTTCCGGGACAGGGTAGGGAGACCCAGTACTTC. As protein: CSVPGQGRETQYF.

The genes are TRBV7-2 and TRBJ2-1; 10 bases match TRBD2. V lost 5 bases and J lost 4; bases outside the gene matches: 8. CDR3 length equals 16 residues. Germline loops: CDR1 SGHTA, CDR2 FQGNSA. CDR3 sequence reads: CASSVRGLAEYNEQFF. CDR3 nucleotide sequence: TGTGCCAGCAGCGTTAGAGGACTAGCGGAGTACAATGAGCAGTTCTTC.

The rearrangement uses TRBV29-1 and TRBJ1-2; D is ambiguous. Trimming left V 5 bases short and J 0 bases short, with 10 bases between. In germline, CDR1 is SQVTM, CDR2 ANQGSEA. The CDR3 is 13 amino acids. The chain's CDR3 is CSVYAESNYGYTF. The CDR3 region has the DNA TGCAGCGTTTACGCAGAATCTAACTATGGCTACACCTTC.

This chain uses TRBV7-3 with TRBJ2-5, with a weak D call TRBD2 (6 bases). The CDR3 length is 13 residues. Germline V gives CDR1 SGHTA, CDR2 FQGTGA. Trimming left V 5 bases short and J 4 bases short, with 11 bases between. Written as DNA, the CDR3 is TGTGCCAGCAGCCCGGGAGCGGCAGAGACCCAGTACTTC. This translates into CASSPGAAETQYF.

This clone was seen more than once but under ten times. The chain links TRBV19 to TRBJ2-7; D ambiguous. This CDR3 has 9 residues. Trimming pared 11 bases from V and 6 bases from J, leaving 8 bases between. Looked up from germline, CDR1 is LNHDA and CDR2 is SQIVND (reference sequence). The CDR3 loop is CAGTCEQYF. The CDR3 DNA follows: TGTGCCGGTACGTGCGAGCAGTACTTC.

The chain recombines TRBV9 with TRBJ2-7; D possibly corresponds to TRBD2 (6 bases). Germline V gives CDR1 SGDLS, CDR2 YYNGEE. CDR3 length: 15 amino acids. Trimming removed 0 bases from V and 1 base from J, with 11 bases in between. The CDR3 nucleotides are TGTGCCAGCAGCGTAGCTAACGGGGGATCCTACGAGCAGTACTTC. This gives the protein CASSVANGGSYEQYF.

The chain couples TRBV19 to TRBJ1-1; weak D call: TRBD1 (5 bases). The CDR3 runs 14 residues. Per the germline V gene, CDR1 is LNHDA and CDR2 is SQIVND (reference sequence). V lost 3 bases and J lost 2, with 10 bases in between. The DNA for the CDR3 is TGTGCCAGTAGTATGGGGCAGATTAACACTGAAGCTTTCTTT. As protein: CASSMGQINTEAFF.

The rearrangement links TRBV7-9 to TRBJ2-2; no reliable D call. Germline V gene data show CDR1 as SEHNR and CDR2 as FQNEAQ (reference sequence). The V gene lost 1 base and the J gene lost 2 bases, with 11 bases spanning the gap. The CDR3 is 16 amino acids. The CDR3 DNA follows: TGTGCCAGCAGCTTAGTCTTACAGTTCAACACCGGGGAGCTGTTTTTT. Protein: CASSLVLQFNTGELFF.

The genes are TRBV9 and TRBJ2-7; 10 bases agree with TRBD2. This CDR3 is built from 15 residues. The V segment lost 7 bases and the J segment 6 bases; nucleotides outside the gene matches: 13. Germline loops: CDR1 SGDLS, CDR2 YYNGEE. DNA of the CDR3: TGTGCCAGCGGTTCGGGGGGAACTAGCGGGACCGAGCAGTACTTC. It yields the protein CASGSGGTSGTEQYF.

This clone was seen a few times. The J gene is TRBJ2-1, the V gene TRBV10-3, with TRBD1 as a possible D gene (5 bases). CDR3 length: 14 residues. The V end was cut by 6 bases, the J end by 8 bases, with 17 bases between. CDR1 ENHRY and CDR2 SYGVKD come from the germline V gene. CDR3 sequence (DNA): TGTGCCATCAGAGACAGCAGAATCTTGGATGAGCAGTTCTTC. It translates to CAIRDSRILDEQFF.

The chain employs TRBV10-1 and TRBJ1-2; no firm D call. V was trimmed by 0 bases and J by 2 bases, leaving 7 bases between them. The CDR3 has 14 amino acids. CDR1 is WNHNN, CDR2 SYGVQD, per germline (reference sequence). The CDR3 is CASSESGGNYGYTF. The CDR3 nucleotides are TGCGCCAGCAGTGAGTCAGGAGGGAACTATGGCTACACCTTC.

This clone was observed a few times. The chain employs TRBV13 and TRBJ2-5; 10 bases are a match to TRBD2. The J call is doubtful: the DNA matches TRBJ2-7 better. The CDR3 extends over 15 amino acids. Germline values: CDR1 PRHDT, CDR2 FYEKMQ (reference sequence). The CDR3 sequence: CASSLSPGTSVEQYF. The CDR3 DNA is TGTGCCAGCAGCTTATCCCCCGGGACTAGCGTCGAGCAGTACTTC.

A single count supports this clone. V usage is TRBV7-2 and J usage is TRBJ2-2, with 7 bases identical to TRBD2. Germline CDR1 reads SGHTA; CDR2 reads FQGNSA. The CDR3 runs 15 residues. V was pared by 2 bases and J by 6 bases, with 6 bases of the junction left unmatched. CDR3 amino acids: CASSLYGGRAGELFF. The CDR3 nucleotides are TGTGCCAGCAGCTTATACGGGGGGAGGGCCGGGGAGCTGTTTTTT.

The chain recombines TRBV2 with TRBJ2-3; the match to TRBD2 covers 7 bases. The CDR3 length is 14 residues. Germline loops: CDR1 SNHLY, CDR2 FYNNEI. Trimming removed 1 base from V and 2 bases from J; junction bases left unmatched: 0. The CDR3 region has the DNA TGTGCCAGCAGTGAAGGACTAGCCACAGATACGCAGTATTTT. Translating gives CASSEGLATDTQYF. Looking up the rest from reference TRBV2 and TRBJ2-3 gives the full variable domain: EPEVTQTPSHQVTQMGQEVILRCVPISNHLYFYWYRQILGQKVEFLVSFYNNEISEKSEIFDDQFSVERPDGSNFTLKIRSTKLEDSAMYFCASSEGLATDTQYFGPGTRLTVL.

The sample holds a few counts of this clone. The chain links TRBV5-5 to TRBJ2-1; D is possibly TRBD1 (6 bases). The CDR3 runs to 16 residues. Trimming took 5 bases from V and 3 from J, leaving 18 bases between them. From germline, CDR1 is SGHKS and CDR2 YYEKEE (reference sequence). The CDR3 DNA is TGTGCCAGCAGGAATAACAGGGCCCCAATCTACAATGAGCAGTTCTTC. The encoded protein is CASRNNRAPIYNEQFF.

The rearrangement joins TRBV13 to TRBJ2-7, with TRBD2 matching over 7 bases. Germline V gene data show CDR1 as PRHDT and CDR2 as FYEKMQ (reference sequence). The V and J ends lost 6 bases and 1 base, in that order; junction bases with no gene match: 9. The CDR3 totals 15 residues. CDR3 sequence reads: CASRRTQGGSYEQYF. The CDR3 DNA reads TGTGCCAGCAGGAGAACCCAGGGAGGGTCCTACGAGCAGTACTTC.

The chain recombines TRBV7-9 with TRBJ2-3, with D tentatively TRBD1 (5 bases). In germline, CDR1 is SEHNR, CDR2 FQNEAQ (reference sequence). CDR3 size: 15 residues. V lost 3 bases and J 6 bases, leaving 16 bases between the germline ends. CDR3: CASSFQGEVMDTQYF. The CDR3 nucleotides are TGTGCCAGCAGCTTTCAAGGGGAAGTAATGGATACGCAGTATTTT.

V and J are TRBV4-2 and TRBJ2-7, with 10 bases identical to TRBD2. The CDR3 runs to 18 residues. Looked up from germline, CDR1 is LGHNA and CDR2 is YNFKEQ. Unmatched junction bases numbered 16, after V lost 3 bases and J lost 5 bases. The CDR3 spells CASSQLAGGPSRRNEQYF. In DNA, the CDR3 is TGTGCCAGCAGCCAGTTAGCGGGAGGCCCCAGTAGGAGGAACGAGCAGTACTTC.

This clone was observed a few times. The gene calls are TRBV13 and TRBJ1-2, with D tentatively TRBD1 (5 bases). Trimming cost V 7 bases and J 8 bases, with 23 bases left between them. The V gene's germline CDR1 is PRHDT and CDR2 FYEKMQ (reference sequence). This CDR3 comprises 15 residues. CDR3 in DNA: TGTGCCAGCATCCTAGGAAGGGACCGGAGGGGAGGCTACACCTTC. It codes for CASILGRDRRGGYTF.

The V call is TRBV5-6, the J call TRBJ1-5; D uncertain. Germline CDR1 is SGHDT and CDR2 is YYEEEE. The length of the CDR3 is 16 residues. Trimming cost V 1 base and J 0 bases, with 11 bases left between them. CDR3 region: CASSLWPGNSNQPQHF. Here the CDR3 DNA reads TGTGCCAGCAGCTTGTGGCCGGGAAATAGCAATCAGCCCCAGCATTTT.

The chain combines TRBV18 with TRBJ2-7; 11 nucleotides align to TRBD2. The CDR3 is 15 residues long. Germline V CDR1 and CDR2: KGHSH, LQKENI. The V gene end was trimmed by 2 bases and the J gene end by 5 bases; junction bases not matched to a gene: 5. For the CDR3, the DNA is TGTGCCAGCTCACCATTACTAGCGGGAGCCCACGAGCAGTACTTC. Protein: CASSPLLAGAHEQYF.

This sequence joins TRBV5-1 and TRBJ2-3, with TRBD2 matching over 9 bases. The CDR3 has 15 residues. Per the germline V gene, CDR1 is SGHRS and CDR2 is YFSETQ. Trimming removed 0 bases from V and 2 bases from J; junction bases left unmatched: 1. CDR3: CASSLASGNTDTQYF. For the CDR3, the DNA is TGCGCCAGCAGCTTGGCTAGCGGGAACACAGATACGCAGTATTTT. The variable domain in full, completed from reference TRBV5-1 and TRBJ2-3, reads KAGVTQTPRYLIKTRGQQVTLSCSPISGHRSVSWYQQTPGQGLQFLFEYFSETQRNKGNFPGRFSGRQFSNSRSEMNVSTLELGDSALYLCASSLASGNTDTQYFGPGTRLTVL.